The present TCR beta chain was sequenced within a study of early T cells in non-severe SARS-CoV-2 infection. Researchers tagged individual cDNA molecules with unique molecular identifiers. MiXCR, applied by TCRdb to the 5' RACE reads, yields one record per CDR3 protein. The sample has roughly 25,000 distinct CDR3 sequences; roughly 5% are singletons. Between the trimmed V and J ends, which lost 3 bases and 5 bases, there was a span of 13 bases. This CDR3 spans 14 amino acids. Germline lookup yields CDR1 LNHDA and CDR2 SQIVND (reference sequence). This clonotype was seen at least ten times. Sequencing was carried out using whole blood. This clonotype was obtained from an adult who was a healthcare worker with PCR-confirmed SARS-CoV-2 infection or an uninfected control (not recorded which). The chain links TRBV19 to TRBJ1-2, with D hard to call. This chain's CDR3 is CASSIPPPGYGYTF. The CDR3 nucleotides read TGTGCCAGTAGTATCCCGCCGCCCGGGTATGGCTACACCTTC.